Each of the 19 T cell receptor beta chains below was sequenced from the same sample in a study of T cells after yellow fever vaccination. TCRdb reprocessed the 5' RACE reads with MiXCR, giving one entry per CDR3 protein. Of around 300,000 distinct CDR3 sequences detected, approximately 4% appear once; the ten largest clones hold around 24%. The sample consisted of PBMCs, taken 5 days after the yellow fever booster vaccination. These receptors were obtained from a young man who received the YFV17D yellow fever vaccine.

This clonotype was seen more than once but under ten times. The J gene is TRBJ1-4, the V gene TRBV27, with D perhaps TRBD1 (5 bases). The V gene lost 4 bases and the J gene lost 8 bases, with 14 bases spanning the gap. There are 14 residues in the CDR3. CDR1 and CDR2 from the germline V gene are MNHEY and SMNVEV (reference sequence). This CDR3 is CASSSRRDVEKLFF. The DNA of the CDR3 is TGTGCCAGCAGTTCACGCCGGGACGTCGAAAAACTGTTTTTT.

A few counts support this clonotype. The V gene is TRBV18, the J gene TRBJ2-3, with a tentative D call TRBD2 (7 bases). From germline, CDR1 is KGHSH and CDR2 LQKENI. CDR3 length: 14 residues. V was clipped by 1 base and J by 10 bases, with 15 bases between them. The CDR3: CASSPRHREGAQYF. The CDR3 region has the DNA TGTGCCAGCTCACCACGACACAGGGAGGGAGCGCAGTATTTT.

There are many counts of this clonotype. The V call is TRBV13, the J call TRBJ1-5; perhaps TRBD1 as D (5 bases). CDR3 length: 12 residues. V was pared by 4 bases and J by 5 bases, with 6 bases between. Germline CDR1 and CDR2: PRHDT and FYEKMQ (reference sequence). The CDR3, as DNA: TGTGCCAGCAGCTCCAGGGATCAGCCCCAGCATTTT. Protein product: CASSSRDQPQHF.

This clonotype occurred a few times. The chain uses TRBV20-1 and TRBJ2-5; 11 nucleotides match TRBD2. CDR1 is DFQATT and CDR2 is SNEGSKA in the germline V gene (reference sequence). J was trimmed by 5 bases and V by 4 bases; bases with no gene match: 6. This CDR3 has 14 amino acids. The CDR3 sequence: CSAKIAGGLETQYF. For the CDR3, the DNA is TGCAGTGCTAAAATAGCGGGGGGGCTTGAGACCCAGTACTTC.

This clonotype has at least ten counts. V usage is TRBV5-6 and J usage is TRBJ1-1, with D possibly TRBD1 on 6 matching bases. In germline, CDR1 is SGHDT, CDR2 YYEEEE. V dropped 7 bases and J dropped 2 bases, with 15 bases sitting between them. This CDR3 region has 14 residues. The CDR3 region has the DNA TGTGCCAGCCGCAAGGGGGGCTTTAACACTGAAGCTTTCTTT. It translates to CASRKGGFNTEAFF.

J is TRBJ1-5 and V is TRBV7-9; possible D gene TRBD1, 5 bases. V was trimmed by 7 bases and J by 7 bases, leaving 17 bases between them. This CDR3 region has 14 residues. The V gene's germline CDR1 is SEHNR and CDR2 FQNEAQ (reference sequence). CDR3 in amino acids: CASTPSGTGQPQHF. The DNA for the CDR3 is TGTGCCAGCACCCCCTCTGGGACCGGGCAGCCCCAGCATTTT.

This clonotype was recorded a few times. The genes are TRBV24-1 and TRBJ2-3; D unclear. Per the germline V gene, CDR1 is KGHDR and CDR2 is SFDVKD. This CDR3 has 14 residues. The V end lost 2 bases, the J end lost 6 bases, and 11 bases lay between the germline ends. DNA of the CDR3: TGTGCCACCAGTGATTCCTCAACAGCCGATACGCAGTATTTT. Translating gives CATSDSSTADTQYF.

In its sample, this clonotype was seen many times. The V and J genes are TRBV18 and TRBJ1-2; 8 bases are a match to TRBD1. V trimming: 3 bases; J trimming: 6 bases; junction bases outside the gene matches: 6. Germline CDR1 reads KGHSH; CDR2 reads LQKENI. CDR3 length: 14 amino acids. The CDR3 spells CASSPFSDRDGYTF. CDR3 sequence (DNA): TGTGCCAGCTCACCGTTTTCGGACAGGGATGGCTACACCTTC.

This chain connects TRBV7-2 to TRBJ2-4; D may correspond to TRBD1 or TRBD2 (5 bases each). Trimming took 5 bases from V and 10 from J, leaving 18 bases between them. Germline CDR1 and CDR2: SGHTA and FQGNSA. CDR3 length: 14 amino acids. The CDR3 nucleotides are TGTGCCAGCAGCCGAGATAGAGGGGCCCCTATTCAGTACTTC. Translation: CASSRDRGAPIQYF.

The sample holds a few counts of this clonotype. The J gene is TRBJ2-3, the V gene TRBV4-1, with 10 bases that match TRBD2. The germline CDR1 and CDR2 sequences are MGHRA and YSYEKL. This CDR3 comprises 17 residues. The V and J ends lost 0 bases and 4 bases, in that order; junction bases with no gene match: 7. The CDR3 nucleotides are TGCGCCAGCAGCCAAGATTCTCTAGCGGGGGTTGCAGATACGCAGTATTTT. Protein: CASSQDSLAGVADTQYF.

This clonotype showed up many times. This chain links TRBV5-1 with TRBJ2-3; no clear D gene. The ends were cut back, 3 bases at V and 3 bases at J, with 14 bases in the middle. This CDR3 contains 15 residues. Germline CDR1 reads SGHRS; CDR2 reads YFSETQ. The CDR3 DNA reads as TGCGCCAGCAGCTGGTGGGGAAGGGCGACAGATACGCAGTATTTT. The encoded protein is CASSWWGRATDTQYF.

This clonotype has at least ten counts. The chain employs TRBV5-1 and TRBJ2-5; weak D call: TRBD2 (6 bases). The CDR3 spans 14 residues. V lost 0 bases, J lost 7 bases, and 13 bases lay in between. Germline V gives CDR1 SGHRS, CDR2 YFSETQ. The CDR3: CASSLVLGGGTQYF. CDR3 coding DNA: TGCGCCAGCAGCTTGGTCCTGGGAGGAGGGACCCAGTACTTC.

This clonotype was detected ten times or more. The chain has TRBV6-2 or TRBV6-3 and TRBJ2-1; the D gene is possibly TRBD2 (5 bases). This CDR3 is built from 11 residues. The V end lost 6 bases, the J end lost 10 bases, and 10 bases lay between the germline ends. Germline CDR1 MNHEY, CDR2 SVGEGT. The CDR3 DNA reads TGTGCCAGCAGCCTGAGCGGAGAGCAGTTCTTC. Protein product: CASSLSGEQFF.

The sample holds a few counts of this clonotype. The V and J genes are TRBV12-3 or TRBV12-4 and TRBJ2-3; D perhaps matches TRBD2 (6 bases). V was cut by 7 bases and J by 4 bases, with 15 bases left in between. The CDR3 sequence is 14 residues long. In nucleotides, the CDR3 is TGTGCCAGCACGGTCTCCCCTAGCGCAGATACGCAGTATTTT. This encodes CASTVSPSADTQYF.

This clonotype was seen repeatedly, ten times or more. The V gene is TRBV24-1, the J gene TRBJ2-1; 7 bases are shared with TRBD2. The CDR3 has 13 amino acids. Germline CDR1 is KGHDR and CDR2 is SFDVKD. The trim removed 9 bases at V and 0 bases at J, leaving 1 base unmatched. CDR3 sequence: CATGRGSYNEQFF. CDR3 sequence (DNA): TGTGCCACCGGGAGGGGCTCCTACAATGAGCAGTTCTTC.

The chain employs TRBV27 and TRBJ1-1, with no clear D. Per the germline V gene, CDR1 is MNHEY and CDR2 is SMNVEV (reference sequence). The germline V and J ends were trimmed by 8 bases and 11 bases, with 18 bases remaining between them. This CDR3 region has 12 residues. CDR3 protein: CASGTISGRAFF. In DNA, the CDR3 is TGTGCCAGCGGAACAATTTCTGGGAGGGCTTTCTTT.

This clonotype was recorded a few times. V usage is TRBV12-3 or TRBV12-4 and J usage is TRBJ2-3; perhaps TRBD2 as D (5 bases). The V end lost 6 bases, the J end lost 0 bases, and 22 bases lay between the germline ends. This CDR3 contains 18 residues. DNA of the CDR3: TGTGCCAGCAGAACAGAGGCTGCGACTATCCCTAGCACAGATACGCAGTATTTT. Protein product: CASRTEAATIPSTDTQYF.

This clonotype was counted between two and nine times. V usage is TRBV28 and J usage is TRBJ2-3; 7 positions agree with TRBD2. Germline CDR1 MDHEN, CDR2 SYDVKM. With V trimmed by 2 bases and J by 4 bases, 6 bases remained unmatched. The CDR3 consists of 15 residues. CDR3 residues: CASSLPGTNADTQYF. DNA of the CDR3: TGTGCCAGCAGTTTACCCGGGACTAACGCAGATACGCAGTATTTT.

In its sample, this clonotype was seen many times. V usage is TRBV5-1 and J usage is TRBJ2-2; D is tentatively TRBD1 or TRBD2 (5 bases each). The CDR3 is 15 amino acids. Germline-derived CDR1 and CDR2 are SGHRS and YFSETQ. V was clipped by 6 bases and J by 2 bases, with 14 bases between them. DNA for the CDR3: TGCGCCAGCAAACCCCGGGACCCCAACACCGGGGAGCTGTTTTTT. Protein product: CASKPRDPNTGELFF.